This TCR beta chain was obtained from a study of CD8+ T cells in alopecia areata. This clone was seen at least ten times. The antigen is not known. Gene and germline names: mouse. From the germline J gene comes the end of the CDR3, since the read stops 4 residues before it. The same CDR3 is also encoded by other DNA sequences in this sample. The authors sorted pooled cutaneous lymph node cells using CD4, CD8alpha, NKG2D, NKG2ACE and other markers. The CDR3 has 15 residues. Germline CDR1 is SGHDT and CDR2 is FRDEAV. V trimming: 2 bases; J trimming: 0 bases; junction bases outside the gene matches: 4. Study observations and caveats: Normal skin contains resident alphabeta T cells, and these are also sequenced in scalp samples. Lesional tissue from the scalp (especially in alopecia totalis/universalis) showed higher clonality than normal scalp. Sharing of TCR sequences between patients (possibly for HLA-related reasons) was less clear than in mice.

Sequencing used cDNA as its template, made by extracting RNA and reverse transcribing it. This table comes from immunoSEQ multiplex PCR, and its TCRdb copy is limited to in-frame clones, with some not included. This sample includes 250,000 or so clones with no singletons; its ten biggest clones take up roughly 1.2%. The sequence was collected from a C3H/HeJ mouse with alopecia areata. For the strain, the MHC haplotype given is H2-k. Sequences were obtained from CD4+ T cells sorted from a lymph node. The V call is TRBV14, the J call TRBJ1-2; 7 bases match TRBD1. The CDR3 protein is CASSLSGTANSDYTF. Incomplete CDR3 DNA: TGTGCCAGCAGTTTGTCCGGGACAGCAAACTCC.